This TCR beta chain comes out of a study of technical replicates of blood from a handful of donors. Data came from immunoSEQ multiplex PCR; TCRdb stores just in-frame clones and leaves some out. The sample includes more than 95,000 clones, 95% of them seen just once. Sequenced sample: T cells isolated from PBMCs. The TCR comes from a human donor in good health.

The CDR3 here is CASNPRGGNTGELFF. In DNA, the CDR3 is TGTGCCAGTAACCCTCGGGGAGGGAACACCGGGGAGCTGTTTTTT. The chain is built from TRBV7-9 and TRBJ2-2; maybe TRBD2 (6 bases). Trimming removed 9 bases from V and 1 base from J, with 15 bases in between. The V gene's germline CDR1 is SEHNR and CDR2 FQNEAQ (reference sequence). The CDR3 spans 15 residues.